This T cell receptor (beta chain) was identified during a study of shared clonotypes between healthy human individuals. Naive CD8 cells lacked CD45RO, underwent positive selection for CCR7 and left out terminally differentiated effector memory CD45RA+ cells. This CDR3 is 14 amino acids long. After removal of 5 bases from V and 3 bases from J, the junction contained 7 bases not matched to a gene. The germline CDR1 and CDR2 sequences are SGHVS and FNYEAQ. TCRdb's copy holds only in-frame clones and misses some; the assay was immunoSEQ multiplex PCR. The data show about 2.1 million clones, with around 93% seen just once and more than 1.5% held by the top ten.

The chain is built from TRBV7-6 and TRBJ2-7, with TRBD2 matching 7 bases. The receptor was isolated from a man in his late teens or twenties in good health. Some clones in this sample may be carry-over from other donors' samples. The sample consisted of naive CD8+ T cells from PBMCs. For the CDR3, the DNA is TGTGCCAGCAGCCCCCTGGGGGGGGACTACGAGCAGTACTTC. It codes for CASSPLGGDYEQYF.